One and the same sample provided the 11 T cell receptor beta chains below, sequenced in a study of blood T cell repertoires in COVID-19. Measured with immunoSEQ multiplex PCR; TCRdb has only the in-frame clones, and not every one. The top ten clones hold around 12% of a sample with hundreds of thousands of clones, approximately 89% of them seen once. Sequenced sample: peripheral blood. The receptors were sampled from a woman aged 60-70 years with acute or convalescent COVID-19.

This clone was recorded a few times. The CDR3: CSVGGGTGFSYEQYF. CDR3 bases: TGCAGCGTTGGAGGGGGAACAGGTTTTTCCTACGAGCAGTACTTC. V is TRBV29-1 and J is TRBJ2-7, with D possibly being TRBD1 (6 bases). The CDR3 totals 15 residues. V lost 4 bases and J 1 base, leaving 17 bases between the germline ends. Germline CDR1 reads SQVTM; CDR2 reads ANQGSEA.

The gene calls are TRBV24-1 and TRBJ2-3, with D unclear. V lost 10 bases and J 4 bases, leaving 8 bases between the germline ends. CDR1 is KGHDR, CDR2 SFDVKD, per germline. The CDR3 extends over 11 amino acids. CDR3 DNA: TGTGCCACAGAGCTGTCAGATACGCAGTATTTT. Amino acids: CATELSDTQYF.

The chain combines TRBV7-3 with TRBJ2-1; TRBD2 aligns across 10 bases. Germline trimming cut 3 bases from V and 5 bases from J; bases unmatched to any gene: 4. The germline V gene encodes CDR1 SGHTA and CDR2 FQGTGA. There are 15 residues in the CDR3. The CDR3 DNA reads TGTGCCAGCAGCTTCCTAGCGGGGGCAAACAATGAGCAGTTCTTC. It codes for CASSFLAGANNEQFF.

The chain has TRBV28 and TRBJ1-2; a possible D gene is TRBD1 (5 bases). The CDR3 runs to 14 residues. Germline lookup yields CDR1 MDHEN and CDR2 SYDVKM. V was trimmed by 3 bases and J by 4 bases, leaving 12 bases between them. The CDR3 here is CASSLGQRAYGYTF. CDR3 DNA sequence: TGTGCCAGCAGTTTGGGGCAGCGGGCCTATGGCTACACCTTC.

This sequence joins TRBV7-9 and TRBJ2-2, with D tentatively TRBD2 (5 bases). The CDR3 covers 12 residues. Germline assignment: CDR1 SEHNR and CDR2 FQNEAQ (reference sequence). Trimming cost V 11 bases and J 5 bases, with 12 bases left between them. The CDR3 DNA reads as TGTGCCGCCGAGCGGTGGACCGGGGAGCTGTTTTTT. As protein: CAAERWTGELFF.

This sequence joins TRBV28 and TRBJ1-1, with 8 bases fitting TRBD1. This CDR3 contains 14 residues. Germline CDR1 MDHEN, CDR2 SYDVKM. V gave up 2 bases and J gave up 5 bases; unmatched junction bases: 4. CDR3 residues: CASSLGTGGTEAFF. CDR3 coding DNA: TGTGCCAGCAGTTTAGGGACAGGCGGGACTGAAGCTTTCTTT.

The rearrangement uses TRBV6-5 and TRBJ2-7, with a possible D match to TRBD1 (5 bases). V gave up 7 bases and J gave up 4 bases, with 20 bases separating them. The length of the CDR3 is 15 residues. Germline values: CDR1 MNHEY, CDR2 SVGAGI. Here the CDR3 DNA reads TGTGCCAGCACCCCAAAGGCAGGGTGGGATTACGAGCAGTACTTC. The encoded protein is CASTPKAGWDYEQYF.

The chain recombines TRBV29-1 with TRBJ1-5; no clear D gene. The CDR3 is 12 residues long. Trimming stripped 5 bases from V and 7 bases from J, with 12 bases between. Germline assignment: CDR1 SQVTM and CDR2 ANQGSEA. For the CDR3, the DNA is TGCAGCGTTCAAGGTAGCGGGCAGCCCCAGCATTTT. Amino acids: CSVQGSGQPQHF.

The V call is TRBV6-6, the J call TRBJ2-7, with 9 bases that match TRBD1. Germline CDR1 is MNHNY and CDR2 is SVGAGI (reference sequence). This CDR3 is built from 15 residues. V gave up 4 bases and J gave up 1 base; unmatched junction bases: 5. CDR3 in DNA: TGTGCCAGCAGTTCCACGGGACAGGGATCCTACGAGCAGTACTTC. Residues: CASSSTGQGSYEQYF.

This clone has ten or more counts. The rearrangement uses TRBV6-1 and TRBJ2-3; D might be TRBD1 (5 bases). This CDR3 region has 15 residues. Germline V lookup: CDR1 MNHNS, CDR2 SASEGT. The V gene lost 2 bases and the J gene lost 2 bases, with 11 bases spanning the gap. The CDR3 loop reads CASSEWGRTTDTQYF. For the CDR3, the DNA is TGTGCCAGCAGTGAATGGGGCAGGACCACAGATACGCAGTATTTT.

V and J are TRBV18 and TRBJ2-3; D gene ambiguous. V gave up 3 bases and J gave up 3 bases, with 10 bases separating them. The length of the CDR3 is 14 residues. In germline, CDR1 is KGHSH, CDR2 LQKENI. The chain's CDR3 is CASSPPFRTDTQYF. The DNA of the CDR3 is TGTGCCAGCTCACCCCCGTTTAGAACAGATACGCAGTATTTT.